These T cell receptor beta chains were read from a single sample in a study of blood T cell repertoires in COVID-19. Method: immunoSEQ multiplex PCR; TCRdb's copy keeps in-frame clones and lacks some. The sample shows 150,000 to 200,000 clones, around 73% of them seen only once. Source material: PBMCs or T cells enriched from blood (not recorded which). These receptors were collected from a woman aged 45-60 years who had recovered from COVID-19. Both conserved end residues are part of each CDR3. Each record gives: J gene, V gene, clone size, D gene, CDR3 DNA, CDR3 protein. A D gene is named only where the DNA matches it firmly. Expanded clones get a size class; other rows say once, few or many, or leave the size out.

TRBJ2-7 TRBV5-1 once . TGCGCCAGCAGTCCGAGGACCCTTCGTGGGGGGTACGAGCAGTACTTC CASSPRTLRGGYEQYF
TRBJ2-2 TRBV7-9 many . TGTGCCAGCAGCTTCGTTCCTACTGCTAGCTCCGGGGAGCTGTTTTTT CASSFVPTASSGELFF
TRBJ2-7 TRBV19 few TRBD2 TGTGCCAGTAGTATCGGTCTAGCGGGAGACTCCTACGAGCAGTACTTC CASSIGLAGDSYEQYF
TRBJ2-3 TRBV13 . TRBD2 TGTGCCAGCAGCTTCGCCCATCTAGCGGGAGGGAACACAGATACGCAGTATTTT CASSFAHLAGGNTDTQYF
TRBJ2-2 TRBV6-2/TRBV6-3 . . TGTGCCAGCAGTTCGTCAGGAATCACCGGGGAGCTGTTTTTT CASSSSGITGELFF
TRBJ2-7 TRBV5-1 once . TGCGCCAGCACTTCGAACAGGGACTACGAGCAGTACTTC CASTSNRDYEQYF
TRBJ1-2 TRBV28 . . TGTGCCAGCAGTTTTATCGACAGATTGAATGGCTACACCTTC CASSFIDRLNGYTF
TRBJ2-3 TRBV5-8 . TRBD2 TGTGCCAGCAGCCCGGGGACTAGCGGGGTTGTTACGCAGTATTTT CASSPGTSGVVTQYF
TRBJ2-7 TRBV11-2 . TRBD1 TGTGCCAGCAGCCGGACAGGAGTCTACGAGCAGTACTTC CASSRTGVYEQYF
TRBJ2-3 TRBV7-3 few TRBD2 TGTGCCAGCAGCTTAATGGGACTAGCGCCAGATACGCAGTATTTT CASSLMGLAPDTQYF
TRBJ2-1 TRBV5-6 . . TGTGCCAGCAGCTTGGTGGGCTCTCCGAGCTCCTACAATGAGCAGTTCTTC CASSLVGSPSSYNEQFF
TRBJ2-7 TRBV6-2/TRBV6-3 . . TGTGCCAGCAGTTTACCCCTCAGGGGTTACGAGCAGTACTTC CASSLPLRGYEQYF
TRBJ1-2 TRBV5-1 . . TGCGCCAGCAGCGTCACGGGACAAGGAAACGGCTACACCTTC CASSVTGQGNGYTF
TRBJ1-5 TRBV28 . . TGTGCCAGCAGTTCCTGGACGTCGGGGAATCAGCCCCAGCATTTT CASSSWTSGNQPQHF
TRBJ1-2 TRBV9 . . TGTGCCAGCAGCGTAGAGCCCGGCTATGGCTACACCTTC CASSVEPGYGYTF
TRBJ1-2 TRBV5-4 . . TGTGCCAGCAGCCCCTCCTCAGGGGTGGTCTATGGCTACACCTTC CASSPSSGVVYGYTF
TRBJ2-7 TRBV24-1 . . TGTGCCACCAGTCCCAGGGTGGGCTACGAGCAGTACTTC CATSPRVGYEQYF
TRBJ2-2 TRBV7-8 . . TGTGCCAGCAGCTGGGAGCGGCACACCGGGGAGCTGTTTTTT CASSWERHTGELFF
TRBJ2-6 TRBV4-1 few TRBD1 TGCGCCAGTCCCCCCCGAGGCCAGGGGGCGCTTGGGGCCAACGTCCTGACTTTC CASPPRGQGALGANVLTF
TRBJ2-1 TRBV3-1/TRBV3-2 . . TGTGCCAGCAGCCAAGAGTTAAGCGGCGGCTACAATGAGCAGTTCTTC CASSQELSGGYNEQFF
TRBJ2-3 TRBV15 . TRBD2 TGTGCCACCAGCAACACCTACCTAGCGGGAGCCTGGGATACGCAGTATTTT CATSNTYLAGAWDTQYF
TRBJ1-3 TRBV3-1/TRBV3-2 few . TGTGCCAGCAGCCAAGTAGCGGTTCCGGGAGACACCATATATTTT CASSQVAVPGDTIYF
TRBJ2-2 TRBV29-1 . . TGCAGCGTTGAAGATCGCGGGGAGCTGTTTTTT CSVEDRGELFF
TRBJ1-3 TRBV4-2 . TRBD1 TGTGCCAGCAGTACAGGGGGCTCTGGAAACACCATATATTTT CASSTGGSGNTIYF
TRBJ2-2 TRBV7-3 few TRBD2 TGTGCCAGCAGCTTGGGACTAGGAGGCGGGGAGCTGTTTTTT CASSLGLGGGELFF
TRBJ2-3 TRBV27 . . TGTGCCAGCAGTCCCCGGTATGGGGGGTCAGATACGCAGTATTTT CASSPRYGGSDTQYF
TRBJ1-5 TRBV19 . . TGTGCCAGTCGCCCAGGAGGGAGCAATCAGCCCCAGCATTTT CASRPGGSNQPQHF
TRBJ1-1 TRBV5-1 . . TGCGCCAGCAGCTTGCAGGGTTTCGACACTGAAGCTTTCTTT CASSLQGFDTEAFF
TRBJ2-3 TRBV3-1/TRBV3-2 . . TGTGCCAGCAGCCGACAGCCCCGCACAGATACGCAGTATTTT CASSRQPRTDTQYF
TRBJ1-4 TRBV28 once TRBD1 TGTGCCAGCAGTTTACCCCCAGGACAGGGTTTCGAGGGACTGTTTTTT CASSLPPGQGFEGLFF
TRBJ2-1 TRBV7-3 . . TGTGCCAGCAGCCTCGGGTCGAGCAATGAGCAGTTCTTC CASSLGSSNEQFF
TRBJ1-1 TRBV28 . . TGTGCCAGCAGTTTATGGGGCCAGGAAGCTTTCTTT CASSLWGQEAFF
TRBJ2-3 TRBV30 . TRBD2 TGTGCCTGGGCTAGCGGGAGGGGGACAGATACGCAGTATTTT CAWASGRGTDTQYF
TRBJ1-1 TRBV7-2 . TRBD1 TGTGCCAGCAGCCCGGGACAGGGACTCGAAGCTTTCTTT CASSPGQGLEAFF
TRBJ2-7 TRBV6-5 . . TGTGCCAGCAGTTACCCCGAACGAGGGAGCGAGCAGTACTTC CASSYPERGSEQYF
TRBJ1-6 TRBV27 . . TGTGCCAGCAGCTCGGGGTCTTACCGTGATTCACCCCTCCACTTT CASSSGSYRDSPLHF
TRBJ2-2 TRBV29-1 few . TGCAGCGTTGCCCAGTCCCGAACCGGGGAGCTGTTTTTT CSVAQSRTGELFF
TRBJ2-7 TRBV2 . . TGTGCCAGCAGACAGGCTGGGGACGAGCAGTACTTC CASRQAGDEQYF
TRBJ2-1 TRBV9 . . TGTGCCAGCAGCGTCAACCAGTACAATGAGCAGTTCTTC CASSVNQYNEQFF
TRBJ2-1 TRBV30 . . TGTGCCTGGAGTGCATATCGTTTTAGGAGGGATGAGCAGTTCTTC CAWSAYRFRRDEQFF
TRBJ1-1 TRBV18 . . TGTGCCAGCTCTGTACGGTTGTCTCCCGGAGAGGCTTTCTTT CASSVRLSPGEAFF
TRBJ1-5 TRBV4-1 . . TGCGCCAGCAGCCAAGGGCGATTCAGCCCCCAGGGTCGTCAGCCCCAGCATTTT CASSQGRFSPQGRQPQHF
TRBJ1-2 TRBV27 once TRBD1 TGTGCCAGCAGTAAGGGACAGGAGCAAGGCTACACCTTC CASSKGQEQGYTF